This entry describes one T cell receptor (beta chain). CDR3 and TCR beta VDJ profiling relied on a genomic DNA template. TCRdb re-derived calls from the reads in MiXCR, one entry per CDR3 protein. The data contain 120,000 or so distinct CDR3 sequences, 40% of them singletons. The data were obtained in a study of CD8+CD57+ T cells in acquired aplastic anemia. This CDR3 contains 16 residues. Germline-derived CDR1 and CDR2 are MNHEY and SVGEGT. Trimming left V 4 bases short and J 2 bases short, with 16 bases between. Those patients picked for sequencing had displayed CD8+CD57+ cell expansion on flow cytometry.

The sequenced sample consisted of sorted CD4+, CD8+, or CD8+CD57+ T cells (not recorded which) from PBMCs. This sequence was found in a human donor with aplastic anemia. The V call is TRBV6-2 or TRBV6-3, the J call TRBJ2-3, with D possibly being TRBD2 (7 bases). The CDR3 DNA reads TGTGCCAGCAGTTCCTCTACGCGGGGGCTCACAGATACGCAGTATTTT. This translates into CASSSSTRGLTDTQYF.